This T cell receptor (beta chain) was obtained from a study of T cell changes during pregnancy in multiple sclerosis (dated by TCRdb to the late 2010s). Notes on the research overall: The study looked at changes in the T cell repertoire across pregnancy in women with multiple sclerosis.

To prepare the library, the immunoSEQ multiplex PCR assay was applied. What TCRdb holds here is the immuneACCESS table cut down to in-frame rearrangements. Part of the clones is not present; checked against another copy, under half of the missing clones reflect an unresolved V gene, and the others are unexplained. The sample table shows around 100,000 clones, and more than 80% are seen once. The ten largest account for about 1.3% of the sample. For this chain, trimming is 1 base at the V end and 0 bases at the J end, and the number of junction bases without a gene match is 10. As encoded in the germline V gene, CDR1 is SGHDT while CDR2 is YYEEEE. The CDR3 goes from the cysteine to the phenylalanine over 18 residues. Kept here is only the CDR3 DNA, which spans 54 bases and is read in frame from base 1. This clone came up once. The clone's antigen remains unknown. Per-nucleotide qualities are absent, and no much larger clonotype sits a single base away.

Sequenced here: peripheral blood, sampled in the second trimester of pregnancy. The V gene is TRBV5-6 and the J gene is TRBJ2-1; 7 central bases correspond to TRBD2. The source of this sequence is a female donor with multiple sclerosis, enrolled in a pregnancy study. CDR3 protein: CASSLTLAEGSSYNEQFF. The DNA sequence follows: TGTGCCAGCAGCTTGACTCTAGCGGAGGGGAGCTCCTACAATGAGCAGTTCTTC.